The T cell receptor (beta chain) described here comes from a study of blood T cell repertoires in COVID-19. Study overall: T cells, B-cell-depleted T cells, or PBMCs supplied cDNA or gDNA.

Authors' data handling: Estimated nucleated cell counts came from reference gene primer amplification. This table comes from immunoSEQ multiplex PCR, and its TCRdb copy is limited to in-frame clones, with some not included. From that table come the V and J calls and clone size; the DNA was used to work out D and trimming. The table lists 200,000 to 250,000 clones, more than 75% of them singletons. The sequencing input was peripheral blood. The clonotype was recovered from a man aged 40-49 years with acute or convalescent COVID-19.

Here the CDR3 reads CASSLARYEKLFF. The CDR3 DNA sequence: TGCGCCAGCAGCTTGGCGAGGTATGAAAAACTGTTTTTT. The chain is built from TRBV5-1 and TRBJ1-4; D is unclear. The CDR3 runs 13 residues. Deletions cut 0 bases from V and 6 bases from J, with 6 bases between. Germline lookup yields CDR1 SGHRS and CDR2 YFSETQ.